The source of this TCR beta chain is a study of multiple sclerosis patients with progressive multifocal leukoencephalopathy. TCRdb's copy holds only in-frame clones and misses some; the assay was immunoSEQ multiplex PCR. In the table there are approximately 30,000 clones, nearly 90% of which are singletons. Study conclusions and caveats: Whether JC virus or general immunocompromise explains the findings remained unclear. Preferential TRBV-TRBJ pairings or common gene usage were not detected at PML.

This clone has only a few counts. As yet, its antigen is unknown. V dropped 4 bases and J dropped 5 bases, with 15 bases sitting between them. The CDR3 covers 15 residues. From germline, CDR1 is LGHNA and CDR2 YSLEER. Specified time point: about a year of natalizumab therapy. The sequences come from PBMCs, collected from a patient treated with natalizumab. The V and J genes are TRBV4-3 and TRBJ1-5; TRBD1 is a possible D gene (5 bases). This receptor was identified in a human donor with multiple sclerosis. CDR3 in amino acids: CASSPHQGRDQPQHF. The CDR3 DNA reads TGCGCCAGCAGCCCCCACCAGGGAAGAGATCAGCCCCAGCATTTT.